This T cell receptor (beta chain) emerged from a study of blood T cells in healthy people across ages. Background on the study: Template switching picked up about one barcoded beta molecule for each two T cells. Broader study findings: Unsorted PBMCs prevented conclusive naive versus antigen-experienced comparison.

This clonotype occurred a few times. As yet, its antigen is unknown. V lost 0 bases to trimming and J lost 7 bases; unmatched junction nucleotides: 3. CDR3 length equals 15 residues. Germline V gene lookup returns CDR1 SEHNR and CDR2 FQNEAQ (reference sequence). Using a J-beta primer mix together with a sample-barcoded 5' primer, a second PCR was run for roughly 6 to 11 cycles. MiXCR was run by TCRdb on the 5' RACE reads, yielding one entry per CDR3 protein. The sample contains some 550,000 distinct CDR3 sequences, 40% to 55% of which appear only once. The rearrangement joins TRBV7-9 to TRBJ2-1; 10 nucleotides line up with TRBD2. This TCR was sampled from a man at least 80 years old in good health. Material: blood. In nucleotides, the CDR3 is TGTGCCAGCAGCTTAGCACTAGCGGGGACGAATGAGCAGTTCTTC. Amino acid sequence: CASSLALAGTNEQFF.